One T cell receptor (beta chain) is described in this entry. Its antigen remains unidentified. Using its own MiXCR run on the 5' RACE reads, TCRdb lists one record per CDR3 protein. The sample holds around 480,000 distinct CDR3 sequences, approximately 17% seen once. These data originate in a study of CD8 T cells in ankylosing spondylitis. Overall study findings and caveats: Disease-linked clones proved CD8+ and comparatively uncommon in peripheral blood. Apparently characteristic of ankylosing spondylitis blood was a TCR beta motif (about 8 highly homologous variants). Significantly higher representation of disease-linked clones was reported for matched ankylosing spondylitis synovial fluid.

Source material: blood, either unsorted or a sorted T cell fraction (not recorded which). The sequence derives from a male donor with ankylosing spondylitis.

The CDR3 loop reads CSARDTDRGTEAFF. CDR3 in DNA: TGCAGTGCTAGAGATACTGACAGGGGCACTGAAGCTTTCTTT. The chain recombines TRBV20-1 with TRBJ1-1; 8 nucleotides agree with TRBD1. The trim removed 0 bases at V and 4 bases at J, leaving 4 bases unmatched. CDR1 is DFQATT and CDR2 is SNEGSKA in the germline V gene (reference sequence). The CDR3 is made up of 14 amino acids.